These 19 T cell receptor beta chains originate from one sample sequenced in a study of technical replicates of blood from four donors. The method was immunoSEQ multiplex PCR; TCRdb's version includes in-frame clones alone and lacks a portion of them. The sample consists of some 94,000 clones, just under 95% of them appearing once. The source material was T cells isolated from PBMCs. The receptors stem from a human donor in good health.

The chain recombines TRBV7-6 with TRBJ2-3; 7 nucleotides align to TRBD1. CDR3 length equals 13 residues. Germline V lookup: CDR1 SGHVS, CDR2 FNYEAQ. The ends lost 5 bases at V and 12 bases at J; junction bases unmatched: 11. CDR3: CASSPAQGEIQYF. In DNA, the CDR3 is TGTGCCAGCAGCCCCGCCCAGGGGGAAATCCAGTATTTT.

The genes are TRBV14 and TRBJ2-6; 9 nucleotides align to TRBD1. Germline V gene data show CDR1 as SGHDN and CDR2 as FVKESK. J was trimmed by 3 bases and V by 4 bases; bases with no gene match: 10. The CDR3 has 18 amino acids. The CDR3 loop reads CASSLRQGEGDGANVLTF. In nucleotides, the CDR3 is TGTGCCAGCAGCCTTAGACAGGGGGAAGGGGATGGGGCCAACGTCCTGACTTTC. Combining the CDR3 with reference TRBV14 and TRBJ2-6 gives the whole variable domain EAGVTQFPSHSVIEKGQTVTLRCDPISGHDNLYWYRRVMGKEIKFLLHFVKESKQDESGMPNNRFLAERTGGTYSTLKVQPAELEDSGVYFCASSLRQGEGDGANVLTFGAGSRLTVL.

This sequence joins TRBV5-1 and TRBJ1-4, with 9 bases identical to TRBD1. Unmatched junction bases numbered 9, after V lost 4 bases and J lost 8 bases. From germline, CDR1 is SGHRS and CDR2 YFSETQ. This CDR3 contains 15 residues. The CDR3 DNA reads TGCGCCAGCAGCGGAGACAGGACAGGGGCGGAAAAACTGTTTTTT. This sequence encodes CASSGDRTGAEKLFF.

The chain has TRBV11-2 and TRBJ1-2; no clear D. The V end was cut by 3 bases, the J end by 4 bases, with 9 bases between. Germline lookup yields CDR1 SGHAT and CDR2 FQNNGV. This CDR3 has 13 residues. The CDR3 coding sequence is TGTGCCAGCAGCTTGGGCAGCACCTATGGCTACACCTTC. Its translation is CASSLGSTYGYTF.

The chain carries TRBV10-3 and TRBJ2-3; 11 positions agree with TRBD2. The germline V gene encodes CDR1 ENHRY and CDR2 SYGVKD. The V and J ends lost 7 bases and 4 bases, in that order; junction bases with no gene match: 1. This CDR3 has 13 amino acids. In DNA, the CDR3 is TGTGCCATCAAACTAGCGGGAGCAGATACGCAGTATTTT. Translation: CAIKLAGADTQYF.

The chain employs TRBV4-1 and TRBJ2-1, with D unresolved. The germline gives CDR1 MGHRA, CDR2 YSYEKL. Trimming pared 0 bases from V and 4 bases from J, leaving 7 bases between. CDR3 length equals 14 residues. CDR3 sequence reads: CASSQDFSYNEQFF. CDR3 bases: TGCGCCAGCAGCCAAGATTTTTCTTACAATGAGCAGTTCTTC.

The chain carries TRBV15 and TRBJ2-3, with 9 bases identical to TRBD1. V dropped 0 bases and J dropped 2; count of bases not matched to a gene: 3. Germline CDR1 is LNHNV and CDR2 is YYDKDF (reference sequence). This CDR3 comprises 16 residues. The CDR3 nucleotides are TGTGCCACCAGCAGAGAGACAGGGGGTTTCACAGATACGCAGTATTTT. This codes for CATSRETGGFTDTQYF.

The chain is built from TRBV6-1 and TRBJ1-5; D call uncertain. CDR1 is MNHNS, CDR2 SASEGT, per germline. V lost 5 bases to trimming and J lost 7 bases, with 12 bases between them. The CDR3 has 13 amino acids. CDR3 protein: CASSRGREQPQHF. The CDR3 DNA follows: TGTGCCAGCAGTAGAGGGAGGGAGCAGCCCCAGCATTTT.

The rearrangement uses TRBV6-5 and TRBJ2-7, with a tentative D call TRBD1 (6 bases). This CDR3 comprises 14 residues. Germline CDR1 MNHEY, CDR2 SVGAGI. Deletions cut 8 bases from V and 3 bases from J, with 17 bases between. The CDR3 here is CASHQGLNSYEQYF. Here the CDR3 DNA reads TGTGCCAGCCACCAGGGGCTCAATAGCTACGAGCAGTACTTC.

The chain carries TRBV6-4 and TRBJ1-2, with D possibly TRBD1 on 6 matching bases. Trimming shortened V by 6 bases and J by 2 bases, and 10 bases separated the two germline ends. The CDR3 totals 13 residues. Germline loops: CDR1 MRHNA, CDR2 SNTAGT. As DNA, the CDR3 is TGTGCCAGCAGAAGAACAGGGAACTATGGCTACACCTTC. Amino acids: CASRRTGNYGYTF.

This clone was detected only a few times. This sequence joins TRBV19 and TRBJ1-1; D is perhaps TRBD1 (5 bases). From germline, CDR1 is LNHDA and CDR2 SQIVND (reference sequence). Trimming stripped 4 bases from V and 5 bases from J, with 14 bases between. The CDR3 contains 14 residues. In DNA form, the CDR3 reads TGTGCCAGTAGTACAGGCAGGGAAGGAACTGAAGCTTTCTTT. Protein product: CASSTGREGTEAFF.

The chain has TRBV5-4 and TRBJ1-1, with D maybe TRBD1 (6 bases). CDR1 and CDR2 from the germline V gene are SGHNT and YYREEE (reference sequence). This CDR3 has 15 residues. V was cut by 3 bases and J by 4 bases, with 16 bases left in between. The CDR3 DNA is TGTGCCAGCAGCTCGGTGACAGGCCCTAGCACTGAAGCTTTCTTT. Translated: CASSSVTGPSTEAFF.

J is TRBJ2-7 and V is TRBV7-9; 7 bases match TRBD1. The V gene's germline CDR1 is SEHNR and CDR2 FQNEAQ (reference sequence). V gave up 4 bases and J gave up 2 bases; unmatched junction bases: 5. The CDR3 totals 14 residues. This CDR3 is CASSSRQGAYEQYF. As DNA, the CDR3 is TGTGCCAGCAGCTCCAGACAGGGCGCCTACGAGCAGTACTTC.

The chain carries TRBV7-9 and TRBJ2-5, with D perhaps matching TRBD2 (5 bases). V was shortened by 2 bases and J by 4 bases, with 23 bases between the two germline ends. Germline V CDR1 and CDR2: SEHNR, FQNEAQ (reference sequence). CDR3 length equals 18 residues. The CDR3 loop is CASSLNGIDFGPRETQYF. CDR3 bases: TGTGCCAGCAGCTTAAACGGGATCGATTTTGGCCCTAGAGAGACCCAGTACTTC.

For this clone: Compared with germline, one end of the junction differs, possibly owing to a read error. This sequence joins TRBV10-3 and TRBJ2-1, with 9 nucleotides matching TRBD2. Germline CDR1 is ENHRY and CDR2 is SYGVKD. The CDR3 is 13 amino acids. In DNA form, the CDR3 reads TGTGCCACAGGGGGGCGGGAGGGCCAAGGGACCGTCTTC. It encodes CATGGREGQGTVF.

Details on this clone: The identical CDR3 is also encoded by other nucleotide sequences in the sample. V is TRBV9 and J is TRBJ2-1, with a possible D match to TRBD2 (6 bases). V shed 0 bases and J shed 1 base, with 8 bases lying between them. The germline V gene encodes CDR1 SGDLS and CDR2 YYNGEE. The CDR3 covers 15 residues. The CDR3 protein is CASSVGLGSYNEQFF. The DNA for the CDR3 is TGTGCCAGCAGCGTAGGACTAGGTTCCTACAATGAGCAGTTCTTC.

The DNA of the CDR3 is TGTGCCAGCAGCTTAGCTACGGGAACGTATTGGGAGCAGTACTTC. Translating gives CASSLATGTYWEQYF. The rearrangement links TRBV11-2 to TRBJ2-7, with D maybe TRBD2 (5 bases). This CDR3 region has 15 residues. V lost 1 base and J 7 bases, leaving 17 bases between the germline ends. Germline values: CDR1 SGHAT, CDR2 FQNNGV. Using reference TRBV11-2 and TRBJ2-7 for the parts outside the CDR3, the full variable domain is EAGVAQSPRYKIIEKRQSVAFWCNPISGHATLYWYQQILGQGPKLLIQFQNNGVVDDSQLPKDRFSAERLKGVDSTLKIQPAKLEDSAVYLCASSLATGTYWEQYFGPGTRLTVT.

The CDR3 nucleotides read TGTGCCAGCAGCGCTTCGGGAGGGTGGGGCAATGAGCAGTTCTTC. This translates into CASSASGGWGNEQFF. J is TRBJ2-1 and V is TRBV7-3; 8 bases are a match to TRBD2. Germline V gene data show CDR1 as SGHTA and CDR2 as FQGTGA. The CDR3 covers 15 residues. Trimming at V came to 5 bases and at J to 6 bases, leaving 9 bases not matched to a gene.

To note about this clone: One junction end disagrees with the germline gene, perhaps due to a read error. The chain joins TRBV28 to TRBJ2-7; 7 bases map to TRBD1. The germline CDR1 and CDR2 sequences are MDHEN and SYDVKM. The length of the CDR3 is 16 residues. The CDR3 protein is CASSPASGQVFTSGNF. The CDR3 nucleotides are TGTGCCAGCAGTCCAGCCTCTGGACAGGTTTTTACTTCGGGGAATTTC.